This T cell receptor beta chain was captured in a study of shared clonotypes between healthy human individuals. Notes on the study in general: Few donors restricted represented genetic and exposure-history diversity. Against clonotypes common to all four donors, non-shared ones had lower generation probabilities.

Germline V CDR1 and CDR2: MDHEN, SYDVKM. The CDR3 length is 14 residues. V lost 5 bases and J 3 bases, leaving 13 bases between the germline ends. Researchers ran the assay at a deep level. As processed by the authors: Without quality scores, immunoSEQ junctional reads could not be filtered like full-length reads. Only in-frame clones appear in the TCRdb table, and some are missing; sequencing was by immunoSEQ multiplex PCR. D and trimming come from the DNA, and the V and J calls and clone size come from that table. This table holds under 750,000 clones, roughly 72% found once. In regard to this clone: Its antigen remains unidentified.

Sequencing input: memory CD4+ T cells sorted from blood. Subset noted: CD45RA-negative fraction. The chain uses TRBV28 and TRBJ1-2, with a weak D call TRBD1 (5 bases). The sequence was collected from a woman aged 25 to 39 in good health. The CDR3 sequence: CASSQGAGDYGYTF. Here the CDR3 DNA reads TGTGCCAGCAGTCAAGGGGCAGGCGACTATGGCTACACCTTC.